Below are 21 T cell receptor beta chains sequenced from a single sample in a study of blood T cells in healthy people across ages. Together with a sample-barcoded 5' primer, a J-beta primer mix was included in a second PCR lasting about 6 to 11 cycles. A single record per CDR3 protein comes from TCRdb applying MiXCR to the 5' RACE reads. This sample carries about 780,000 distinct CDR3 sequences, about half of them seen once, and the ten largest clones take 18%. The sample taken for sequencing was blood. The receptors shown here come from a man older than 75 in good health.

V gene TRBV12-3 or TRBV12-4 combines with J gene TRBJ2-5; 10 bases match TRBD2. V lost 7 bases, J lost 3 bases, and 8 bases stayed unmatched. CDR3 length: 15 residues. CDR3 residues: CASTQREGPEETQYF. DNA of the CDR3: TGTGCCAGCACCCAGCGGGAGGGCCCAGAAGAGACCCAGTACTTC.

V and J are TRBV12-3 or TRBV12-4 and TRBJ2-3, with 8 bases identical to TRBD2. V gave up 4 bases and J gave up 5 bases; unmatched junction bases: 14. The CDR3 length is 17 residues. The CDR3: CASSSLLPGRAIDTQYF. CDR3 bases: TGTGCCAGCAGTTCCCTCCTTCCCGGGAGGGCCATAGATACGCAGTATTTT.

The CDR3 spells CASSALLGKETQYF. In DNA form, the CDR3 reads TGTGCCAGCAGTGCACTCCTAGGAAAAGAGACCCAGTACTTC. The chain couples TRBV27 to TRBJ2-5, with D uncertain. The CDR3 totals 14 residues. V lost 5 bases to trimming and J lost 3 bases, with 13 bases between them. The germline V gene has CDR1 MNHEY and CDR2 SMNVEV (reference sequence).

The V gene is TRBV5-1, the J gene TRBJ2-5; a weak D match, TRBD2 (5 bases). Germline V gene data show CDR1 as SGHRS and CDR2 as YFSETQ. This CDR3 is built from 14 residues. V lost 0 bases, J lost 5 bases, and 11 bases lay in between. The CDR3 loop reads CASSLERVRETQYF. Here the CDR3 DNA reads TGCGCCAGCAGCTTGGAGAGGGTTCGGGAGACCCAGTACTTC.

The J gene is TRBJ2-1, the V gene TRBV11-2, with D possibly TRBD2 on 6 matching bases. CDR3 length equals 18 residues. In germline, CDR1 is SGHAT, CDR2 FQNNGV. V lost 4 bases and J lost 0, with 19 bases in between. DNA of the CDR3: TGTGCCAGCAGCTCTACGGTCCGGGGACTTACCTCCTACAATGAGCAGTTCTTC. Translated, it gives CASSSTVRGLTSYNEQFF.

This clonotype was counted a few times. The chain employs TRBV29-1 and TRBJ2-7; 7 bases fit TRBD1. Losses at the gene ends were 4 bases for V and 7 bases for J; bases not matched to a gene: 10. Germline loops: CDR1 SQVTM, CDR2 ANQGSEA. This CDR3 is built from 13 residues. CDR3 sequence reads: CSVVVTGPLEQYF. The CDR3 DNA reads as TGCAGCGTTGTTGTGACAGGGCCGCTGGAGCAGTACTTC.

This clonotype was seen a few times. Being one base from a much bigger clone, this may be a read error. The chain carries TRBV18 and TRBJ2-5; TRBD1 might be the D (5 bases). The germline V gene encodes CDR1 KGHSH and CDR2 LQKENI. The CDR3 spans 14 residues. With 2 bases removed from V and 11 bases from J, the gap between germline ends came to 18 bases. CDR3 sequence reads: CASSPETASYGQYF. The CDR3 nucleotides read TGTGCCAGCTCACCAGAGACAGCTTCCTACGGGCAGTACTTC.

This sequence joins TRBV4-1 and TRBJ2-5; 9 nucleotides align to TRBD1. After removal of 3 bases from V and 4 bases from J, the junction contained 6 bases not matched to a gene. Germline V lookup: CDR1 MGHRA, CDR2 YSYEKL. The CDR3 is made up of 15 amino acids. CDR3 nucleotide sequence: TGCGCCAGCAGCCAGGACAGGGGCCAGGGAGAGACCCAGTACTTC. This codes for CASSQDRGQGETQYF.

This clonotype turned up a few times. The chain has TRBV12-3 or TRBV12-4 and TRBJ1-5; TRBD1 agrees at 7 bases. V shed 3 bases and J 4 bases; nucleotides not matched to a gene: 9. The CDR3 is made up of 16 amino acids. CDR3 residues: CASSFINRGRNQPQHF. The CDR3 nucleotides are TGTGCCAGCAGTTTTATAAACAGGGGAAGGAATCAGCCCCAGCATTTT.

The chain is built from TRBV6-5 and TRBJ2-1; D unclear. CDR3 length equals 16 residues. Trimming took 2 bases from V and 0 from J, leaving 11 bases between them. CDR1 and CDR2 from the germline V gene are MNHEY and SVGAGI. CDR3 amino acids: CASSYGQTGSYNEQFF. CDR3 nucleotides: TGTGCCAGCAGTTACGGTCAGACTGGCTCCTACAATGAGCAGTTCTTC.

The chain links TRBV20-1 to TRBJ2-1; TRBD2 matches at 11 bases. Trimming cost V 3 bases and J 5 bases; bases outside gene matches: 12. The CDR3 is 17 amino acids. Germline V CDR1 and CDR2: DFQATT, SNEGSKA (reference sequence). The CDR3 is CSARFYRGLAVDNEQFF. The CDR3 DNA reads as TGCAGTGCTAGGTTTTATAGGGGACTAGCGGTAGACAATGAGCAGTTCTTC.

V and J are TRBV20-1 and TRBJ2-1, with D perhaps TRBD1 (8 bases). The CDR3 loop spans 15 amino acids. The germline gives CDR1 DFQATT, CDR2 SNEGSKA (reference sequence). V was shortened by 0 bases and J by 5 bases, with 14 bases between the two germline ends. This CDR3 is CSAREHRGGNNEQFF. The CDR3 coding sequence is TGCAGTGCTAGAGAGCACAGGGGGGGAAACAATGAGCAGTTCTTC.

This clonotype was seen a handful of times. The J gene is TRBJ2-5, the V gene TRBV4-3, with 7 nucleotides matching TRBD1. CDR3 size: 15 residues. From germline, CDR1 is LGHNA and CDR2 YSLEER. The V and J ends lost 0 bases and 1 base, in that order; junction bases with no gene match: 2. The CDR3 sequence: CASSQDWTGQETQYF. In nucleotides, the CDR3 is TGCGCCAGCAGCCAAGATTGGACAGGCCAAGAGACCCAGTACTTC.

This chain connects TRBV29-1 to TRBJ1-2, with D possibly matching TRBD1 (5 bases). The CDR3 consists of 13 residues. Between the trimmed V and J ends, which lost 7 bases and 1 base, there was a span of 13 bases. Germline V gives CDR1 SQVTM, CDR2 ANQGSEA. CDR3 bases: TGCAGCGGGGACCTAGGGAGTAACTATGGCTACACCTTC. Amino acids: CSGDLGSNYGYTF.

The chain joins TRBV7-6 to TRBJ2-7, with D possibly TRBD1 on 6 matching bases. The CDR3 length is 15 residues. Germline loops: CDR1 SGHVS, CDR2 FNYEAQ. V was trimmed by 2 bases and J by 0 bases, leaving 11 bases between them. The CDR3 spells CASSLIPGDSYEQYF. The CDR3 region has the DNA TGTGCCAGCAGCTTAATACCAGGGGACTCCTACGAGCAGTACTTC.

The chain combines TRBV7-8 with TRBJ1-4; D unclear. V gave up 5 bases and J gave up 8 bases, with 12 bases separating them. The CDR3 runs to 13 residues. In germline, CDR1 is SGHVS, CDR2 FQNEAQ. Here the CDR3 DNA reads TGTGCCAGCAGCGTAGGCGGGGAAGAAAAACTGTTTTTT. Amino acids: CASSVGGEEKLFF.

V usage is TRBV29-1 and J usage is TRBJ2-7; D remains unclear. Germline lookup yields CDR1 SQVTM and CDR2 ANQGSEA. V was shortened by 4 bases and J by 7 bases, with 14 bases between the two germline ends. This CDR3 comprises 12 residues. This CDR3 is CSVVELYNEQYF. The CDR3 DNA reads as TGCAGCGTTGTAGAACTTTACAATGAGCAGTACTTC.

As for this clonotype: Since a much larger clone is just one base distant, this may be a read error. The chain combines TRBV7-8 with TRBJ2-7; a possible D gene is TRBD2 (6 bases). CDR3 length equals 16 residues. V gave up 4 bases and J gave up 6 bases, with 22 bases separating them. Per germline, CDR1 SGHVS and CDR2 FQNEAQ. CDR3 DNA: TGTGCCAGCAGCTCGACGCGGGACGGGGTAAACTGCGAGCAGTACTTC. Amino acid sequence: CASSSTRDGVNCEQYF.

CDR3 in DNA: TGTGCCAGCAGCTTATCCGGGAGAGCGGCCTACGAGCAGTACTTC. Translating gives CASSLSGRAAYEQYF. This sequence joins TRBV7-2 and TRBJ2-7; D is possibly TRBD2 (6 bases). CDR1 and CDR2 (germline): SGHTA, FQGNSA. The CDR3 is made up of 15 amino acids. Trimming cost V 2 bases and J 2 bases, with 13 bases left between them.

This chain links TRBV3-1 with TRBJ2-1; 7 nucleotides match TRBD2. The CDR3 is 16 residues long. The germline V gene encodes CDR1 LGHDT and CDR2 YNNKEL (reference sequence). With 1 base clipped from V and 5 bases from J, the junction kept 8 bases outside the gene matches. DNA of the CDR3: TGTGCCAGCAGCCAAGGAGGAGGGAGGGTCCACAATGAGCAGTTCTTC. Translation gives CASSQGGGRVHNEQFF.

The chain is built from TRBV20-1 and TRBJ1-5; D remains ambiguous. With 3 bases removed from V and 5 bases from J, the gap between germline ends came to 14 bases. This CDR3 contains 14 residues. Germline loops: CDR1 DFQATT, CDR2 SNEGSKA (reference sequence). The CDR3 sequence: CSARVRALHQPQHF. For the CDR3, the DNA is TGCAGTGCTAGGGTCCGGGCCCTCCATCAGCCCCAGCATTTT.